The 23 T cell receptor beta chains presented below share a single source sample, sequenced in a study of low-dose radiotherapy and immunotherapy resistance in tumors. Time point here: after trial treatment. Treatment noted: LDRT plus nivolumab, ipilimumab, low-dose cyclophosphamide and aspirin (RACIN trial). First-strand cDNA relied on TRAV- and TRBV-specific primers spanning alpha and beta chains. TCRs were put through approximately 21 PCR cycles of amplification with Phusion. A constant-region primer and the V-primer adapter served as the primer pair. In TCRdb, the reads were re-called with MiXCR into one record per CDR3 protein. The sample has 100,000 or so distinct CDR3 sequences, around 21% seen once. The sequenced sample was PBMCs, obtained after low-dose radiotherapy plus immunotherapy. The receptors were sampled from a male donor with prostate cancer.

This clonotype came up many times. An end of the junction differs from the germline gene, which may be a read error. This rearrangement joins TRBV5-3 to TRBJ1-2, with D hard to call. TRBV5-3 is marked as an open reading frame, function uncertain. This CDR3 region has 13 residues. Here the CDR3 reads CASSLEGNYGYTF. CDR3 coding DNA: TGTGCCAGCAGCTTAGAGGGAAACTATGGCTACACCTTC.

This clonotype has a count of ten or more. The chain couples TRBV19 to TRBJ2-5; TRBD2 might be the D (6 bases). The CDR3 spans 14 residues. Trimming pared 5 bases from V and 7 bases from J, leaving 17 bases between. The germline V gene has CDR1 LNHDA and CDR2 SQIVND (reference sequence). For the CDR3, the DNA is TGTGCCAGTAGTGATCCGGGGGAACTTAGGACCCAGTACTTC. Protein sequence: CASSDPGELRTQYF.

This clonotype ranks as medium-sized (0.01 to 0.1%). This rearrangement joins TRBV7-2 to TRBJ2-2; 8 bases are shared with TRBD2. Trimming took 4 bases from V and 1 from J; bases not matched to a gene: 5. From germline, CDR1 is SGHTA and CDR2 FQGNSA. This CDR3 has 16 amino acids. CDR3 sequence (DNA): TGTGCCAGCAGCTCTCCAGCGGGGGTGAACACCGGGGAGCTGTTTTTT. Amino acids: CASSSPAGVNTGELFF.

This clonotype appeared a few times. The limits of the CDR3 on the DNA are not certain, so only TCRdb's listed CDR3 is given. The chain joins TRBV9 to TRBJ1-3. Germline V gene lookup returns CDR1 SGDLS and CDR2 YYNGEE. The CDR3 comprises 14 residues, both ends counted. The CDR3 sequence: CASSGNSGNTIYFF.

In its sample, this clonotype was seen many times. The chain combines TRBV2 with TRBJ1-5, with D unclear. The CDR3 length is 15 residues. V was pared by 2 bases and J by 3 bases, with 11 bases between. CDR1 and CDR2 (germline): SNHLY, FYNNEI. CDR3 sequence: CASSETSANNQPQHF. The CDR3 DNA reads TGTGCCAGCAGTGAAACGTCAGCTAACAATCAGCCCCAGCATTTT.

This clonotype was recorded many times. The chain joins TRBV2 to TRBJ2-2, with D unclear. The germline CDR1 and CDR2 sequences are SNHLY and FYNNEI. The CDR3 consists of 13 residues. V was clipped by 10 bases and J by 4 bases, with 13 bases between them. The CDR3 sequence: CANAWFGTGELFF. In DNA, the CDR3 is TGTGCCAACGCGTGGTTCGGCACCGGGGAGCTGTTTTTT.

At least ten counts were recorded for this clonotype. The chain couples TRBV5-4 to TRBJ2-5; 12 bases are a match to TRBD1. J was trimmed by 3 bases and V by 4 bases; bases with no gene match: 7. Germline loops: CDR1 SGHNT, CDR2 YYREEE (reference sequence). The CDR3 has 16 amino acids. The CDR3 DNA sequence: TGTGCCAGCAGCACCGGGACAGGGGGCGGGGAAGAGACCCAGTACTTC. As protein: CASSTGTGGGEETQYF.

Ten or more counts support this clonotype. The chain carries TRBV2 and TRBJ2-5; D is unresolved. This CDR3 has 12 amino acids. Germline V gene lookup returns CDR1 SNHLY and CDR2 FYNNEI. The V end was cut by 4 bases, the J end by 8 bases, with 11 bases between. As DNA, the CDR3 is TGTGCCAGCAGTGGGGCCCTCGGTACCCAGTACTTC. Its translation: CASSGALGTQYF.

This clonotype has a count of ten or more. This chain uses TRBV5-1 with TRBJ2-7; TRBD1 matches at 7 bases. V was pared by 2 bases and J by 0 bases, with 5 bases of the junction left unmatched. Germline CDR1 and CDR2: SGHRS and YFSETQ. This CDR3 comprises 15 residues. CDR3 DNA: TGCGCCAGCAGCTTTCGACAGGGAGTCTCCTACGAGCAGTACTTC. Residues: CASSFRQGVSYEQYF.

This clonotype was observed many times. The chain carries TRBV14 and TRBJ2-7, with D hard to call. Trimming cost V 1 base and J 0 bases, with 1 base left between them. The CDR3 is made up of 12 amino acids. Germline CDR1 is SGHDN and CDR2 is FVKESK. The CDR3 DNA is TGTGCCAGCAGCCAAGTCTCCTACGAGCAGTACTTC. Protein: CASSQVSYEQYF.

The chain employs TRBV6-1 and TRBJ2-7; 12 bases are shared with TRBD2. V was pared by 0 bases and J by 5 bases, with 8 bases of the junction left unmatched. Germline CDR1 and CDR2: MNHNS and SASEGT. CDR3 length: 17 amino acids. The CDR3 here is CASSEALAGGPFDEQYF. CDR3 DNA sequence: TGTGCCAGCAGTGAAGCGCTAGCGGGGGGGCCATTCGACGAGCAGTACTTC.

As to this clonotype: The missing conserved phenylalanine or tryptophan at the end of this CDR3 makes a read error likely. The DNA is omitted, as the CDR3 cannot be located on it reliably, and the CDR3 follows TCRdb's listing. The chain has TRBV28 and TRBJ2-1; the table's TRBD1 call for D was not verified on the DNA. Germline V gene lookup returns CDR1 MDHEN and CDR2 SYDVKM. Ends included, the CDR3 has 8 residues. The CDR3 sequence is CASSGRGV.

This clonotype was counted ten times or more. This rearrangement joins TRBV19 to TRBJ2-1; D might be TRBD1 or TRBD2, each matching 5 bases. Per germline, CDR1 LNHDA and CDR2 SQIVND (reference sequence). V gave up 3 bases and J gave up 8 bases, with 14 bases separating them. The CDR3 has 14 amino acids. The CDR3 DNA sequence: TGTGCCAGTAGTATTGGCAGGGCCGGGGATGAGCAGTTCTTC. Its translation: CASSIGRAGDEQFF.

This clonotype has ten or more counts. The CDR3 is CASSSAARETQYF. For the CDR3, the DNA is TGTGCCAGCAGCTCAGCGGCGCGAGAGACCCAGTACTTC. The V call is TRBV7-2, the J call TRBJ2-5; possibly TRBD2 for D (5 bases). Between the trimmed V and J ends, which lost 4 bases and 4 bases, there was a span of 10 bases. The CDR3 has 13 residues. Germline V lookup: CDR1 SGHTA, CDR2 FQGNSA.

This clonotype was detected ten times or more. CDR3 nucleotides: TGTGCCAGCAGTGGGGGTGAGACCCAGTACTTC. It is translated as CASSGGETQYF. V usage is TRBV2 and J usage is TRBJ2-5; no firm D call. Per the germline V gene, CDR1 is SNHLY and CDR2 is FYNNEI. V was clipped by 4 bases and J by 5 bases, with 5 bases between them. The CDR3 has 11 residues. The full variable domain, with the rest looked up from reference TRBV2 and TRBJ2-5, is EPEVTQTPSHQVTQMGQEVILRCVPISNHLYFYWYRQILGQKVEFLVSFYNNEISEKSEIFDDQFSVERPDGSNFTLKIRSTKLEDSAMYFCASSGGETQYFGPGTRLLVL.

This clonotype was recorded many times. CDR3 in DNA: TGCGCCAGCAGCTCCTGGACAGGGCGAGAAGCTTTCTTT. Encoded protein: CASSSWTGREAFF. The chain employs TRBV5-1 and TRBJ1-1; 8 nucleotides align to TRBD1. V shed 3 bases and J 8 bases; nucleotides not matched to a gene: 6. Germline V gene lookup returns CDR1 SGHRS and CDR2 YFSETQ. CDR3 length: 13 residues.

A note on this clonotype: Only one base separates this from a far larger clonotype, so it likely reflects a read error. This chain links TRBV4-3 with TRBJ1-2; a weak D match, TRBD1 (5 bases). The CDR3 covers 14 residues. Germline CDR1 reads LGHNA; CDR2 reads YSLEER. The CDR3 loop reads CGSSQSGVGDGYTF. CDR3 nucleotides: TGCGGCAGCAGCCAATCGGGGGTTGGTGATGGCTACACCTTC.

V is TRBV14 and J is TRBJ2-5; 9 nucleotides align to TRBD1. Per germline, CDR1 SGHDN and CDR2 FVKESK. V was pared by 1 base and J by 5 bases, with 5 bases of the junction left unmatched. CDR3 length: 15 amino acids. The CDR3 coding sequence is TGTGCCAGCAGCCAAGGACAGGGGGATTGGGAGACCCAGTACTTC. Its protein product is CASSQGQGDWETQYF.

J is TRBJ2-4 and V is TRBV28; perhaps TRBD1 as D (5 bases). The CDR3 covers 16 residues. The germline V and J ends were trimmed by 7 bases and 0 bases, with 16 bases remaining between them. CDR1 is MDHEN, CDR2 SYDVKM, per germline. Written as DNA, the CDR3 is TGTGCCAGCACCGCGCAGGGAAGCCTAGCCAAAAACATTCAGTACTTC. It specifies CASTAQGSLAKNIQYF.

The sample holds many counts of this clonotype. The chain is built from TRBV4-1 and TRBJ1-6; D is undetermined. This CDR3 has 16 residues. Deletions cut 4 bases from V and 2 bases from J, with 12 bases between. CDR1 and CDR2 (germline): MGHRA, YSYEKL. The CDR3 protein is CASSLNVGAYNSPLHF. The CDR3 DNA reads as TGCGCCAGCAGCCTGAATGTTGGGGCCTATAATTCACCCCTCCACTTT.

This clonotype has at least ten counts. The chain couples TRBV7-6 to TRBJ1-5; unclear D gene. This CDR3 has 15 residues. Germline V gives CDR1 SGHVS, CDR2 FNYEAQ. The V end was cut by 1 base, the J end by 2 bases, with 9 bases between. This chain's CDR3 is CASSLEEGGNQPQHF. CDR3 in DNA: TGTGCCAGCAGCTTAGAGGAGGGTGGCAATCAGCCCCAGCATTTT.

In regard to this clonotype: A read error is the likely source, as a far larger clone sits one nucleotide away. This chain joins TRBV12-3 or TRBV12-4 and TRBJ2-5, with TRBD2 matching over 8 bases. This CDR3 contains 15 residues. J was trimmed by 11 bases and V by 2 bases; bases with no gene match: 13. The CDR3 region is CASSLSSGGFNEQYF. CDR3 sequence (DNA): TGTGCCAGCAGTTTATCCAGCGGGGGTTTCAATGAGCAGTACTTC.

The chain recombines TRBV7-9 with TRBJ2-2; D is unclear. Looked up from germline, CDR1 is SEHNR and CDR2 is FQNEAQ (reference sequence). The CDR3 length is 15 residues. Trimming left V 3 bases short and J 0 bases short, with 8 bases between. The CDR3 spells CASSFGQANTGELFF. CDR3 nucleotides: TGTGCCAGCAGCTTTGGCCAGGCGAACACCGGGGAGCTGTTTTTT. The full variable domain, its missing parts supplied by reference TRBV7-9 and TRBJ2-2, is DTGVSQNPRHKITKRGQNVTFRCDPISEHNRLYWYRQTLGQGPEFLTYFQNEAQLEKSRLLSDRFSAERPKGSFSTLEIQRTEQGDSAMYLCASSFGQANTGELFFGEGSRLTVL.